This T cell receptor (beta chain) was recorded in a study of vaccination and CD4 T cells after COVID-19. Overall study: Overlapping peptides covering the spike proteins of SARS-CoV-2, HCoV-NL63, HCoV-OC43 and HCoV-229E were added to stimulate cells.

CDR1 and CDR2 (germline): SGHTA, FQGTGA. The CDR3 sequence is 16 residues long. With 1 base clipped from V and 4 bases from J, the junction kept 2 bases outside the gene matches. With regard to this clonotype: Its target is not known.

Treatment noted: approximately 10-day PBMC culture with coronavirus spike peptide pools or control peptides (ViraFEST assay). The Oncomine TCR Beta short-read assay sequenced DNA from cultured CD4+ T cells. Using its own MiXCR run on the PCR reads, TCRdb lists one record per CDR3 protein. Of about 23,000 distinct CDR3 sequences in the sample, around 69% were seen once. The sequence was collected from a human donor who received a COVID-19 vaccine. The chain couples TRBV7-3 to TRBJ2-1; TRBD2 matches at 12 bases. Sequencing was performed on CD4+ T cells from blood, cultured in vitro, taken after SARS-CoV-2 vaccination. The CDR3 is CASSLRTSGEYNEQFF. The CDR3 bases are TGTGCCAGCAGCTTAAGGACTAGCGGGGAATACAATGAGCAGTTCTTC.